These 4 T cell receptor beta chains were all obtained from the same sample, sequenced in a study of shared clonotypes between healthy human individuals. TCRdb keeps only in-frame clones here, not all; method: immunoSEQ multiplex PCR. Of hundreds of thousands of clones in the sample, 74% are singletons; the top ten hold approximately 1.6%. The specimen sequenced was memory CD4+ T cells sorted from blood. The subset here: CD45RA-negative fraction. The receptors shown here come from a woman aged 30 to 39 in good health.

J is TRBJ2-2 and V is TRBV7-9; D may be TRBD1 (6 bases). This CDR3 has 16 amino acids. V lost 6 bases and J lost 4, with 18 bases in between. The germline gives CDR1 SEHNR, CDR2 FQNEAQ (reference sequence). CDR3 nucleotides: TGTGCCAGCAGTTCTACAGGGAGAAGGGTCACCGGGGAGCTGTTTTTT. Its translation is CASSSTGRRVTGELFF.

The CDR3 is CASSHLAGDTGELFF. CDR3 nucleotides: TGTGCCAGCAGCCATTTGGCGGGGGATACCGGGGAGCTGTTTTTT. The V gene is TRBV7-3, the J gene TRBJ2-2; 7 bases match TRBD2. Germline loops: CDR1 SGHTA, CDR2 FQGTGA. Trimming at V came to 5 bases and at J to 5 bases, leaving 8 bases not matched to a gene. The CDR3 length is 15 residues.

This chain connects TRBV28 to TRBJ1-1; 7 nucleotides agree with TRBD1. V was pared by 3 bases and J by 0 bases, with 4 bases of the junction left unmatched. Germline assignment: CDR1 MDHEN and CDR2 SYDVKM. The CDR3 extends over 15 amino acids. The CDR3 sequence is CASSLTGNLNTEAFF. In DNA, the CDR3 is TGTGCCAGCAGTTTGACAGGGAATTTGAACACTGAAGCTTTCTTT.

This sequence joins TRBV11-2 and TRBJ2-1, with 8 bases fitting TRBD2. V trimming: 0 bases; J trimming: 7 bases; junction bases outside the gene matches: 11. CDR3 length: 17 residues. Germline lookup yields CDR1 SGHAT and CDR2 FQNNGV. CDR3 residues: CASSLDLWVAGKNEQFF. CDR3 sequence (DNA): TGTGCCAGCAGCTTAGATTTGTGGGTAGCGGGAAAAAATGAGCAGTTCTTC.